Included here is one T cell receptor beta chain sequence, with context. What this receptor recognizes is not known. Base-call qualities are not available, and no considerably larger clone is one nucleotide away. One collaborating source in Seattle enrolled patients while the patients were actively infected and followed the patients over time throughout the course of disease. Each collaborating institution followed its own protocols to collect whole blood in K2EDTA tubes. For TCRbeta analysis, collaborators shipped samples as frozen whole blood, isolated PBMCs, or DNA extracted from either of those sample types. This record belongs to a study of blood T cell repertoires in COVID-19 (dated by TCRdb to about 2020). Concerning the study at large: Samples from collaborators originated in the United States, Italy and Spain and spanned both the acute and convalescent phases of COVID-19. The prospective study material was composed of cDNA or gDNA derived from T cells, B-cell-depleted T cells, or PBMCs. Deeply sampled blood TCRbeta repertoires from subjects exposed to, actively infected with, or recovered from COVID-19 were included in the dataset. The repertoires were released in a freely available public database meant as a resource for research on the immune response to SARS-CoV-2. Samples came from the ongoing ImmuneRACE study (first 160 participants) plus 1,254 subjects from 6 global collaborators. A de-identified subject ID, COVID-19 status, age in years and sex were almost always included in the sample metadata. HLA class I and class II types, where available, came from metadata supplied by the sample provider rather than from assay-based typing. What the work shows at the level of the full study, not this receptor alone: How much clinical and demographic metadata was included differed by source and by participant, and the metadata was provided uncurated.

The immunoSEQ Assay, a bias-controlled multiplex PCR, was used to amplify TCRbeta CDR3 regions from genomic DNA. Processing in the source paper ran as follows. Nucleated cell counts per sample were estimated from amplification of reference gene primers within the assay. Sequence reads were collapsed and filtered to measure the absolute abundance of every unique TCRbeta CDR3 rearrangement. Productive Simpson clonality was computed per sample as the square root of Simpson's diversity index over productive rearrangements. TCRdb holds this immuneACCESS table with in-frame rearrangements only. Some clones are missing; in checked studies, unresolved V genes explain under half, and the rest has no known cause. The V and J calls and clone size come from that table; D and trimming were worked out from the DNA. The sample table holds some 450,000 clones, of which approximately 88% were seen once. Of the sample, roughly 12% is held by the ten largest clones.

The source is a woman between 45 and 60 years old with COVID-19, enrolled during active disease. The sequencing input was peripheral blood.

The CDR3 corresponds to CASRLAGSAEAFF. The sequence in DNA is TGTGCCAGTAGGTTGGCGGGTTCGGCTGAAGCTTTCTTT. The V and J segments used are TRBV19 and TRBJ1-1, with the identity of the D gene unclear. The CDR3, cysteine through phenylalanine, is 13 amino acids long. Only the CDR3 portion is preserved as DNA: 39 bases, with reading frame beginning at the first base. The germline V gene (reference sequence) gives CDR1 as LNHDA and CDR2 as SQIVND. Trimming costs V 6 bases and J 6 bases, and their ends lie 14 bases apart.